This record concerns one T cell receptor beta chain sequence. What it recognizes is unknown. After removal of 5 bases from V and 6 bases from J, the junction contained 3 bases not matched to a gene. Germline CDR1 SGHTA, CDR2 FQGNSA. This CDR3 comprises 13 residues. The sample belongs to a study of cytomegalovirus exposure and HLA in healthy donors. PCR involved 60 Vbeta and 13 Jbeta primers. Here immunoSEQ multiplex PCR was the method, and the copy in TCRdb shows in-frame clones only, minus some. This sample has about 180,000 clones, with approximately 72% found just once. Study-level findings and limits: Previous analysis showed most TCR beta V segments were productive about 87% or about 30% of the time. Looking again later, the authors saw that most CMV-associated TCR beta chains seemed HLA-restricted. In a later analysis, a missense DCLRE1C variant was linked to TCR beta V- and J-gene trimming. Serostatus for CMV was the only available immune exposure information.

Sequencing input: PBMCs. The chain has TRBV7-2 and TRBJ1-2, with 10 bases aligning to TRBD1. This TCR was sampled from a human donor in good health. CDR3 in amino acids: CASSPDRGDGYTF. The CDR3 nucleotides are TGTGCCAGCAGCCCGGACAGGGGGGATGGCTACACCTTC.